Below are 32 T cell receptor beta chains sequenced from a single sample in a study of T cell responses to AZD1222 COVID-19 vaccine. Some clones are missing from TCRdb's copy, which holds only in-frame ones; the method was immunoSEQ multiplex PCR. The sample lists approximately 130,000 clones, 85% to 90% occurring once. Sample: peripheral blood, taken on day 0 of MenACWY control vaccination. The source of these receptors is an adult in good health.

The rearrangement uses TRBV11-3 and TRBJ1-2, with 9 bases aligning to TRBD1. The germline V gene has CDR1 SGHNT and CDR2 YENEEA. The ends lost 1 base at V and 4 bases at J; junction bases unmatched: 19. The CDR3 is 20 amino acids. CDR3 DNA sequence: TGTGCCAGCAGCTTAGTATTGGGGGGACAGGGCGCCTCCCCAAGCTATGGCTACACCTTC. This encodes CASSLVLGGQGASPSYGYTF.

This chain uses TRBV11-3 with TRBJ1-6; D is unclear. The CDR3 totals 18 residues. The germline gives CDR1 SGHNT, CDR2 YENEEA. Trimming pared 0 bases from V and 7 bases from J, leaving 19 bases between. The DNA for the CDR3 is TGTGCCAGCAGCTTAGATCTCAGGTCGGCTCTCGGGAATTCACCCCTCCACTTT. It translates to CASSLDLRSALGNSPLHF.

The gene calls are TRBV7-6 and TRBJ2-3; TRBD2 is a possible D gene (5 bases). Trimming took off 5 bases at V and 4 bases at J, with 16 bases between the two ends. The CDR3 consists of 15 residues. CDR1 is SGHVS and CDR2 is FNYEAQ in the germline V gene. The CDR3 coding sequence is TGTGCCAGCAGCCCACGGATCGGACTCTCAGATACGCAGTATTTT. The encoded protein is CASSPRIGLSDTQYF.

The CDR3 nucleotides are TGTGCCAGCAGCGTAGCCCCGGTCGGGGTGAACACTGAAGCTTTCTTT. This encodes CASSVAPVGVNTEAFF. This sequence joins TRBV9 and TRBJ1-1; the D is unclear. CDR1 and CDR2 (germline): SGDLS, YYNGEE. V lost 0 bases, J lost 0 bases, and 12 bases lay in between. This CDR3 comprises 16 residues.

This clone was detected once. CDR3 sequence: CASSTGFYEQYF. The CDR3 bases are TGTGCCAGCAGTACAGGGTTTTACGAGCAGTACTTC. This chain links TRBV9 with TRBJ2-7; the D gene is possibly TRBD1 (6 bases). This CDR3 is 12 amino acids long. With 5 bases removed from V and 4 bases from J, the gap between germline ends came to 10 bases. Germline V lookup: CDR1 SGDLS, CDR2 YYNGEE. Combining the CDR3 with reference TRBV9 and TRBJ2-7 gives the whole variable domain DSGVTQTPKHLITATGQRVTLRCSPRSGDLSVYWYQQSLDQGLQFLIQYYNGEERAKGNILERFSAQQFPDLHSELNLSSLELGDSALYFCASSTGFYEQYFGPGTRLTVT.

The CDR3 DNA sequence: TGTGCCAGTAGTCTCTCACCTAGCGGGAGGGCCTACGAGCAGTACTTC. Translated, it gives CASSLSPSGRAYEQYF. This rearrangement joins TRBV19 to TRBJ2-7, with 12 bases lining up with TRBD2. The CDR3 length is 16 residues. The germline CDR1 and CDR2 sequences are LNHDA and SQIVND (reference sequence). The trim removed 5 bases at V and 2 bases at J, leaving 7 bases unmatched.

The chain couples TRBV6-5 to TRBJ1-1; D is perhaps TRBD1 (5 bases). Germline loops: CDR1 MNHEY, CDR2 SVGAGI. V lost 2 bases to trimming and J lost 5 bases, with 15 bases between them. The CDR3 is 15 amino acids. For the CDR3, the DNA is TGTGCCAGCAGTTACCTGGGACCGGCAACGACTGAAGCTTTCTTT. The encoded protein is CASSYLGPATTEAFF.

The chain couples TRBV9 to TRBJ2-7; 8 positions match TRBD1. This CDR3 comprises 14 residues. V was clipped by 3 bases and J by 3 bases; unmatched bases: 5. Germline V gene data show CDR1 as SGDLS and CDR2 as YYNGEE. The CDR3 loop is CASSDTTGGYEQYF. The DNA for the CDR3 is TGTGCCAGCAGCGATACTACAGGGGGCTACGAGCAGTACTTC. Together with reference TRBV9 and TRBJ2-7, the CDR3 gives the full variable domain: DSGVTQTPKHLITATGQRVTLRCSPRSGDLSVYWYQQSLDQGLQFLIQYYNGEERAKGNILERFSAQQFPDLHSELNLSSLELGDSALYFCASSDTTGGYEQYFGPGTRLTVT.

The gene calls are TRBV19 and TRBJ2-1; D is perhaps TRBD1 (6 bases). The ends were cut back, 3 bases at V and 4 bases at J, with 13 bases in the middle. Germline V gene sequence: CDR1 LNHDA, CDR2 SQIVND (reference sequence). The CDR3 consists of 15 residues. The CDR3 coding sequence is TGTGCCAGTAGTATCGGAACTAGGGGGTACAATGAGCAGTTCTTC. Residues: CASSIGTRGYNEQFF.

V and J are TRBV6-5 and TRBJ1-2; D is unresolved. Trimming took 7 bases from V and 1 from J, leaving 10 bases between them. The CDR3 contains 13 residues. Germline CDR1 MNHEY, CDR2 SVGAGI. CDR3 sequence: CASTSGINYGYTF. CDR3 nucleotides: TGTGCCAGCACTTCAGGCATTAACTATGGCTACACCTTC.

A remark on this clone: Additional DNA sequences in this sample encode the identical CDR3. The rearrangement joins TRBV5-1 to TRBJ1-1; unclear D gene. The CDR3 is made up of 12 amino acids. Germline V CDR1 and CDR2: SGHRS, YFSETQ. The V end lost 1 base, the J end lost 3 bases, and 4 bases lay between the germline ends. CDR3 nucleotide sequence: TGCGCCAGCAGCTTGCAGGACACTGAAGCTTTCTTT. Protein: CASSLQDTEAFF.

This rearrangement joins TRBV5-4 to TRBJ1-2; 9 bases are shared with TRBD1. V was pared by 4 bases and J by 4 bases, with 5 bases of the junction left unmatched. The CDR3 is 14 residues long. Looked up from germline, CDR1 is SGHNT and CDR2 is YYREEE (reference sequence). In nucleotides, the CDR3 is TGTGCCAGCAGCCGGGACAGGGACTCCTATGGCTACACCTTC. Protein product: CASSRDRDSYGYTF. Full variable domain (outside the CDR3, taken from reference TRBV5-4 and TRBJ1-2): ETGVTQSPTHLIKTRGQQVTLRCSSQSGHNTVSWYQQALGQGPQFIFQYYREEENGRGNFPPRFSGLQFPNYSSELNVNALELDDSALYLCASSRDRDSYGYTFGSGTRLTVV.

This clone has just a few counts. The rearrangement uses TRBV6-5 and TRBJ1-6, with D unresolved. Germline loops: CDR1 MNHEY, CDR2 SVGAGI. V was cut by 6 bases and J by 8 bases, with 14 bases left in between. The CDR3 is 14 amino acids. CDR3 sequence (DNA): TGTGCCAGCAGCCGCCCTGGTAGGGATTCACCCCTCCACTTT. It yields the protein CASSRPGRDSPLHF.

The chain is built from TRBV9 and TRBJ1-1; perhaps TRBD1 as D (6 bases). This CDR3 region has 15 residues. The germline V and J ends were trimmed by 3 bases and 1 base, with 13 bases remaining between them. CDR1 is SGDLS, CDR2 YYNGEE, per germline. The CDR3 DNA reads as TGTGCCAGCAGCGCCCACTCGGGGGCGAACACTGAAGCTTTCTTT. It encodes CASSAHSGANTEAFF.

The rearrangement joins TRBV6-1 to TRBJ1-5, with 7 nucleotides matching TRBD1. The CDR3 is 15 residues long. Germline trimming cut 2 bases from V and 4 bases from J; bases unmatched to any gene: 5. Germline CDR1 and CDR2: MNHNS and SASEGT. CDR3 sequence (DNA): TGTGCCAGCAGTGAACAGGGGGGTGGTAATCAGCCCCAGCATTTT. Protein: CASSEQGGGNQPQHF.

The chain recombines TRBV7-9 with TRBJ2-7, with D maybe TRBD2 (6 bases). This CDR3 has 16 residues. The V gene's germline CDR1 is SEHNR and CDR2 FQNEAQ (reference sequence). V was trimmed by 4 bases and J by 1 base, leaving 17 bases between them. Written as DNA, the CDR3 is TGTGCCAGCAGCTCACCTCGGGACTCGATATCCTACGAGCAGTACTTC. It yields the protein CASSSPRDSISYEQYF.

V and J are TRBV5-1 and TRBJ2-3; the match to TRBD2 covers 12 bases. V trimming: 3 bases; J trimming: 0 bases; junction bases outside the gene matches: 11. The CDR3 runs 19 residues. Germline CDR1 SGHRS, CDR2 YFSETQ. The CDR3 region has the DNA TGCGCCAGCAGCTCGTATCCCCCCGGGACTAGCGGGAGCACAGATACGCAGTATTTT. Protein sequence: CASSSYPPGTSGSTDTQYF.

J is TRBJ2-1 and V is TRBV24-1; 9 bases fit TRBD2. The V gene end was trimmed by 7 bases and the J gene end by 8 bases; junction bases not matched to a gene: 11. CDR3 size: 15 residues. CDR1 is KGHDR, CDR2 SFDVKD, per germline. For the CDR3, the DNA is TGTGCCACCAGGAGACCGGGACTAGCTTTAGATGAGCAGTTCTTC. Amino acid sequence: CATRRPGLALDEQFF.

Here the CDR3 reads CASSVGGNSPLHF. The CDR3 DNA sequence: TGTGCCAGCAGCGTAGGTGGGAATTCACCCCTCCACTTT. This chain links TRBV9 with TRBJ1-6; D is ambiguous. CDR3 length: 13 residues. The ends were cut back, 0 bases at V and 7 bases at J, with 5 bases in the middle. Germline V CDR1 and CDR2: SGDLS, YYNGEE.

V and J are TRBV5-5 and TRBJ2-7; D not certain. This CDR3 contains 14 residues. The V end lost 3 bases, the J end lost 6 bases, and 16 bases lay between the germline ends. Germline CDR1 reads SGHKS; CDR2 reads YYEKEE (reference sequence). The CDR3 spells CASSSWGLLSEQYF. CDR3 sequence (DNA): TGTGCCAGCAGCTCGTGGGGTCTGTTAAGCGAGCAGTACTTC.

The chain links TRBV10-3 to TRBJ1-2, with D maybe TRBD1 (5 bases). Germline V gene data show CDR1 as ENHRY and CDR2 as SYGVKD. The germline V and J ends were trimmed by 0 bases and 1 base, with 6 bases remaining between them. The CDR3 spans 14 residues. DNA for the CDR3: TGTGCCATCAGTGAGTCAGGGGTTAACTATGGCTACACCTTC. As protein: CAISESGVNYGYTF.

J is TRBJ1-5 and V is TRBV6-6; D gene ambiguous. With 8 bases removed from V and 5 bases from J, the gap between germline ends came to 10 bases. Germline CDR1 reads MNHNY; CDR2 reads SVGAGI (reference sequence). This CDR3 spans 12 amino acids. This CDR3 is CASRYNDQPQHF. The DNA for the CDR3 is TGTGCCAGCCGATATAACGATCAGCCCCAGCATTTT.

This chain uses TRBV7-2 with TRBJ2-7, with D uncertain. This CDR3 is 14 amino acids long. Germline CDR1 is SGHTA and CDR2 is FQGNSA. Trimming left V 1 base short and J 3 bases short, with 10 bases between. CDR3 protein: CASSLVVDVYEQYF. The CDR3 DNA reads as TGTGCCAGCAGCTTAGTGGTGGATGTCTACGAGCAGTACTTC.

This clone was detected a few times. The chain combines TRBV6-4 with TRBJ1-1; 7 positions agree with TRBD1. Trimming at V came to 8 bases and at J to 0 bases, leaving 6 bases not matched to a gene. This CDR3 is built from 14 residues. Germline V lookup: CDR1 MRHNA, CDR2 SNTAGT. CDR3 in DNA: TGTGCCAGCCGGGACAGCGACATGAACACTGAAGCTTTCTTT. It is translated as CASRDSDMNTEAFF.

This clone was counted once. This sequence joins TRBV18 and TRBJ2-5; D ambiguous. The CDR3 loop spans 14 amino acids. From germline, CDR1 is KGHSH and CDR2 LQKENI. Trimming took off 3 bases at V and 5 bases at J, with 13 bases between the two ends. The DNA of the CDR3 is TGTGCCAGCTCACCTAATATGGGCGAGGAGACCCAGTACTTC. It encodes CASSPNMGEETQYF.

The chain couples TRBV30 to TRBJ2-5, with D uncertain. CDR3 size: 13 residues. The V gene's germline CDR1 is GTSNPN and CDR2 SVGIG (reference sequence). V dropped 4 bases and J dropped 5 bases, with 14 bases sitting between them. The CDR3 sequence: CAWNSWGSETQYF. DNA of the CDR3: TGTGCCTGGAACTCCTGGGGTTCGGAGACCCAGTACTTC.

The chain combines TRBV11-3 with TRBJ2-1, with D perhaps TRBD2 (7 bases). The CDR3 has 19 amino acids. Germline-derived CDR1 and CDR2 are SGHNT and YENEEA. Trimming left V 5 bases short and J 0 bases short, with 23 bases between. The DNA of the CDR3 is TGTGCCAGCAGCCGACAGGTGAGGGCTAGCGGAAGCTCCTACAATGAGCAGTTCTTC. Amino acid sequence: CASSRQVRASGSSYNEQFF.

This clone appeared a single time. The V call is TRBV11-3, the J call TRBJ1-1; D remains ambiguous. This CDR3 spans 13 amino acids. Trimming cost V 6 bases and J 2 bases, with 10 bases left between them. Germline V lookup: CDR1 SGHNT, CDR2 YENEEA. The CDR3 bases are TGTGCCAGCAGTATGACCGTAAACACTGAAGCTTTCTTT. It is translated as CASSMTVNTEAFF.

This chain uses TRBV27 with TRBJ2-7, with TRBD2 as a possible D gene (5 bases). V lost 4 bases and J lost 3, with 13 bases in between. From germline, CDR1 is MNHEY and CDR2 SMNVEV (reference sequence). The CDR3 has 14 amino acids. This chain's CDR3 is CASSYGNVGYEQYF. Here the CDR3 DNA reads TGTGCCAGCAGTTACGGGAATGTTGGCTACGAGCAGTACTTC.

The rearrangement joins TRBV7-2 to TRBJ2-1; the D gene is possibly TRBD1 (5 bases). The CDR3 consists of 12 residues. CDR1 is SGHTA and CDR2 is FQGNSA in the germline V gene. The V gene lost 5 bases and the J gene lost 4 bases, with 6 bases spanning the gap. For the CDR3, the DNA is TGTGCCAGCAGCCCAGGGTACAATGAGCAGTTCTTC. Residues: CASSPGYNEQFF.

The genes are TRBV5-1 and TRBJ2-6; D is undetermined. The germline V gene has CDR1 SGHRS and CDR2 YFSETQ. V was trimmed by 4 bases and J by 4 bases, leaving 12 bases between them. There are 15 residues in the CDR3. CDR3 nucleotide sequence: TGCGCCAGCAGCCCCCGCGTAGCCGGGGCCAACGTCCTGACTTTC. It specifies CASSPRVAGANVLTF.

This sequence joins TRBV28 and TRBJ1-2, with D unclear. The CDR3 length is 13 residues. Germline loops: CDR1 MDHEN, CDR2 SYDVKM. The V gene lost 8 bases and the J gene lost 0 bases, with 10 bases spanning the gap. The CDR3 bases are TGTGCCAGCGCGACCCTAGCTAACTATGGCTACACCTTC. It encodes CASATLANYGYTF.